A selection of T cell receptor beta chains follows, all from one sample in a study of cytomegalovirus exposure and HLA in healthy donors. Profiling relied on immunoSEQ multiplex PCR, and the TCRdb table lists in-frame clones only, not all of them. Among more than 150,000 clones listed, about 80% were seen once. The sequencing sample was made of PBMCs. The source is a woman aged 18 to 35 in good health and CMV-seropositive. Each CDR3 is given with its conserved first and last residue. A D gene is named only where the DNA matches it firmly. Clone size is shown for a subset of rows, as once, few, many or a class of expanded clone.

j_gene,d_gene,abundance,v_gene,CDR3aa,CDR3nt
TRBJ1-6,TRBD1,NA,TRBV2,CASSADRGRQSPLHF,TGTGCCAGCAGCGCGGACAGGGGCCGCCAATCACCCCTCCACTTT
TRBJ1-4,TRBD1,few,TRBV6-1,CASSERTGGSEKLFF,TGTGCCAGCAGTGAGAGGACAGGGGGCAGTGAAAAACTGTTTTTT
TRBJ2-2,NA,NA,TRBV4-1,CASSQEGRSLYVNTGELFF,TGCGCCAGCAGCCAAGAAGGTCGGAGCCTTTATGTTAACACCGGGGAGCTGTTTTTT
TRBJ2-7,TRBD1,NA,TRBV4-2,CATQRDRGIYEQYF,TGTGCCACCCAAAGAGACAGGGGAATCTACGAGCAGTACTTC
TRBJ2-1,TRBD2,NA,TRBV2,CARGAGGRDEQFF,TGTGCCAGGGGAGCGGGGGGGAGGGATGAGCAGTTCTTC
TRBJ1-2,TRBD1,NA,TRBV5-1,CASSRGQAANYGYTF,TGCGCCAGCAGCCGGGGACAGGCTGCTAACTATGGCTACACCTTC
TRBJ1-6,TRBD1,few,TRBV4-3,CASRQGLNSPLHF,TGCGCCAGTAGACAGGGGCTAAATTCACCCCTCCACTTT
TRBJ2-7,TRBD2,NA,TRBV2,CASSLGTSFFYEQYF,TGTGCCAGCAGCTTAGGGACTAGCTTTTTCTACGAGCAGTACTTC
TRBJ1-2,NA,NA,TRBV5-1,CASSQEGGVYGYTF,TGCGCCAGCAGCCAAGAGGGGGGGGTCTATGGCTACACCTTC
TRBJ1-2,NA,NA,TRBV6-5,CASRRTDYGYTF,TGTGCCAGCAGAAGGACAGACTATGGCTACACCTTC
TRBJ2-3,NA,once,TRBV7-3,CASSLLHSTDTQYF,TGTGCCAGCAGCCTACTACATAGCACAGATACGCAGTATTTT
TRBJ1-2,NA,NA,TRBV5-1,CASSLSKREDGYTF,TGCGCCAGCAGCTTGTCGAAGAGGGAGGATGGCTACACCTTC
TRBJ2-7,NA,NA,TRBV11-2,CASSLQGYEQYF,TGTGCCAGCAGCTTACAGGGCTACGAGCAGTACTTC
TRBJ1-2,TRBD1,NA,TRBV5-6,CASSPDRVSWGYTF,TGTGCCAGCAGCCCTGACAGGGTTAGTTGGGGCTACACCTTC
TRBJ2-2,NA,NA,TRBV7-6,CASRSDRSTGELFF,TGTGCCAGCAGATCAGACAGGAGCACCGGGGAGCTGTTTTTT
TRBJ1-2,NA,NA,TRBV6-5,CASTNRGAGGGYTF,TGTGCCAGCACCAACCGGGGGGCAGGAGGTGGCTACACCTTC
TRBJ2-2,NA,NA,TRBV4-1,CASSQVEVTGELFF,TGCGCCAGCAGCCAAGTTGAGGTCACCGGGGAGCTGTTTTTT
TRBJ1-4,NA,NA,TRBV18,CASSPGWQVNEKLFF,TGTGCCAGCTCACCCGGTTGGCAGGTTAATGAAAAACTGTTTTTT
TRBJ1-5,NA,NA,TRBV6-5,CASSYSSGGNQPQHF,TGTGCCAGCAGTTACTCGTCCGGGGGCAATCAGCCCCAGCATTTT
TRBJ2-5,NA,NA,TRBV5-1,CASSLAGDQETQYF,TGCGCCAGCAGCTTGGCCGGGGACCAAGAGACCCAGTACTTC
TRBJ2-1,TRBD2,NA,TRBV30,CAWSSTSGGNEQFF,TGTGCCTGGAGTAGTACTAGCGGGGGCAATGAGCAGTTCTTC
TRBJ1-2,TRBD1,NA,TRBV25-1,CASSEGEGGGYGYTF,TGTGCCAGCAGTGAAGGCGAAGGGGGCGGCTATGGCTACACCTTC
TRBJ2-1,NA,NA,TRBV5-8,CASSLVYWSSYNEQFF,TGTGCCAGCAGCTTGGTTTACTGGAGCTCCTACAATGAGCAGTTCTTC
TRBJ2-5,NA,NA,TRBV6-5,CASSYAVASPGDQYF,TGTGCCAGCAGTTACGCAGTAGCATCACCGGGGGACCAGTACTTC
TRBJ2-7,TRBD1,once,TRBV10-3,CAISESTGTNEQYF,TGTGCCATCAGTGAGTCGACAGGGACCAACGAGCAGTACTTC
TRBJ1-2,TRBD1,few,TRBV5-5,CASLGQGAIYGYTF,TGTGCCAGCCTTGGACAGGGGGCGATCTATGGCTACACCTTC
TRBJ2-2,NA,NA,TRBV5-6,CASSLELRGLDTGELFF,TGTGCCAGCAGCTTGGAATTGCGGGGCTTAGACACCGGGGAGCTGTTTTTT